Each of the 13 T cell receptor beta chains below was sequenced from the same sample in a study of shared clonotypes between healthy human individuals. As defined, naive CD8 cells were CD45RO-negative and positively selected for CCR7, with terminally differentiated effector memory CD45RA+ cells excluded. The repertoire was sequenced with immunoSEQ multiplex PCR; TCRdb's copy has only in-frame clones and lacks some. The repertoire holds some 2,100,000 clones, 90% to 95% seen once, with 1.5% to 2% in the top ten. Sequenced sample: naive CD8+ T cells from PBMCs. The receptors derive from a man aged 18-30 years in good health. Some clones in this sample may be carry-over from other donors' samples.

CDR3 loop: CASRPESLGFHGTGELFF. The CDR3 nucleotides are TGTGCCAGCAGGCCCGAGTCGTTAGGGTTTCACGGCACCGGGGAGCTGTTTTTT. The chain carries TRBV7-9 and TRBJ2-2; D gene uncertain. The length of the CDR3 is 18 residues. V dropped 6 bases and J dropped 4 bases, with 24 bases sitting between them. Per the germline V gene, CDR1 is SEHNR and CDR2 is FQNEAQ (reference sequence). The full variable domain, in which reference TRBV7-9 and TRBJ2-2 provide the parts outside the CDR3, is DTGVSQNPRHKITKRGQNVTFRCDPISEHNRLYWYRQTLGQGPEFLTYFQNEAQLEKSRLLSDRFSAERPKGSFSTLEIQRTEQGDSAMYLCASRPESLGFHGTGELFFGEGSRLTVL.

This chain links TRBV4-3 with TRBJ2-7; TRBD1 might be the D (8 bases). Germline V gene sequence: CDR1 LGHNA, CDR2 YSLEER. Trimming took off 3 bases at V and 3 bases at J, with 12 bases between the two ends. This CDR3 contains 14 residues. DNA of the CDR3: TGCGCCAGCAGCCAGAACAGGGGGGGCTACGAGCAGTACTTC. Amino acid sequence: CASSQNRGGYEQYF.

V and J are TRBV27 and TRBJ1-1; tentative D call: TRBD1 (5 bases). Deletions cut 4 bases from V and 4 bases from J, with 19 bases between. The CDR3 sequence is 16 residues long. The germline CDR1 and CDR2 sequences are MNHEY and SMNVEV (reference sequence). For the CDR3, the DNA is TGTGCCAGCAGTTACGCCCCCCTACAGGTCGTCACTGAAGCTTTCTTT. It yields the protein CASSYAPLQVVTEAFF.

V and J are TRBV18 and TRBJ2-2; TRBD1 is a possible D gene (6 bases). The CDR3 runs 15 residues. Germline CDR1 and CDR2: KGHSH and LQKENI. The V end was cut by 6 bases, the J end by 4 bases, with 15 bases between. The CDR3 region has the DNA TGTGCCAGCTCGCCGAAACAGGGAAGCACCGGGGAGCTGTTTTTT. This codes for CASSPKQGSTGELFF.

This sequence joins TRBV4-2 and TRBJ1-2; D possibly corresponds to TRBD1 (5 bases). The germline V and J ends were trimmed by 3 bases and 4 bases, with 24 bases remaining between them. The germline CDR1 and CDR2 sequences are LGHNA and YNFKEQ. The CDR3 is made up of 18 amino acids. The CDR3 sequence: CASSQSVMEGGASYGYTF. The CDR3 nucleotides read TGTGCCAGCAGCCAGTCGGTCATGGAGGGAGGGGCGAGCTATGGCTACACCTTC.

The V and J genes are TRBV29-1 and TRBJ2-1; D perhaps matches TRBD2 (5 bases). The ends were cut back, 6 bases at V and 6 bases at J, with 12 bases in the middle. CDR1 and CDR2 from the germline V gene are SQVTM and ANQGSEA. This CDR3 is 12 amino acids long. CDR3: CSVATGINEQFF. In DNA, the CDR3 is TGCAGCGTGGCCACGGGAATCAATGAGCAGTTCTTC.

The V call is TRBV7-9, the J call TRBJ2-7; 7 nucleotides agree with TRBD1. The CDR3 spans 16 residues. The germline V gene encodes CDR1 SEHNR and CDR2 FQNEAQ (reference sequence). The V gene end was trimmed by 5 bases and the J gene end by 1 base; junction bases not matched to a gene: 11. The CDR3 is CASSPTGTVSSYEQYF. DNA for the CDR3: TGTGCCAGCAGCCCAACCGGGACAGTTTCTTCCTACGAGCAGTACTTC.

This rearrangement joins TRBV28 to TRBJ2-7, with 11 positions matching TRBD2. The CDR3 sequence is 16 residues long. The germline V gene has CDR1 MDHEN and CDR2 SYDVKM. Trimming at V came to 5 bases and at J to 4 bases, leaving 10 bases not matched to a gene. CDR3 loop: CASSDTGTSGRYEQYF. The CDR3, as DNA: TGTGCCAGCAGTGATACCGGGACTAGCGGACGATACGAGCAGTACTTC.

The V and J genes are TRBV28 and TRBJ2-5, with 8 bases lining up with TRBD2. This CDR3 has 16 amino acids. Germline-derived CDR1 and CDR2 are MDHEN and SYDVKM. Trimming removed 4 bases from V and 5 bases from J; junction bases left unmatched: 12. The CDR3 region is CASSSRGGRELETQYF. Here the CDR3 DNA reads TGTGCCAGCAGTTCCCGGGGGGGGCGAGAGTTGGAGACCCAGTACTTC.

The CDR3 here is CASSFGQGRHNEQFF. The CDR3 DNA sequence: TGTGCCAGCAGCTTTGGGCAGGGCAGGCACAATGAGCAGTTCTTC. The chain is built from TRBV7-9 and TRBJ2-1, with D perhaps TRBD1 (5 bases). Germline V gene sequence: CDR1 SEHNR, CDR2 FQNEAQ (reference sequence). The ends were cut back, 3 bases at V and 5 bases at J, with 14 bases in the middle. CDR3 length: 15 residues.

The rearrangement uses TRBV9 and TRBJ2-1; D may be TRBD2 (6 bases). Germline V lookup: CDR1 SGDLS, CDR2 YYNGEE. Trimming took off 1 base at V and 10 bases at J, with 12 bases between the two ends. This CDR3 region has 13 residues. CDR3 in amino acids: CASSVSGSFEQFF. Here the CDR3 DNA reads TGTGCCAGCAGCGTATCCGGGAGTTTCGAGCAGTTCTTC.

The rearrangement joins TRBV4-1 to TRBJ2-7; 8 positions match TRBD1. Germline V gene data show CDR1 as MGHRA and CDR2 as YSYEKL. CDR3 length: 12 amino acids. After removal of 6 bases from V and 3 bases from J, the junction contained 1 base not matched to a gene. DNA of the CDR3: TGCGCCAGCAGGGACAGGGACTACGAGCAGTACTTC. Amino acid sequence: CASRDRDYEQYF.

This chain links TRBV28 with TRBJ2-7; the match to TRBD2 covers 7 bases. The CDR3 is 13 residues long. From germline, CDR1 is MDHEN and CDR2 SYDVKM. After removal of 7 bases from V and 2 bases from J, the junction contained 5 bases not matched to a gene. The CDR3, as DNA: TGTGCCAGCACCCGCGGGAGCGCCTACGAGCAGTACTTC. As protein: CASTRGSAYEQYF.